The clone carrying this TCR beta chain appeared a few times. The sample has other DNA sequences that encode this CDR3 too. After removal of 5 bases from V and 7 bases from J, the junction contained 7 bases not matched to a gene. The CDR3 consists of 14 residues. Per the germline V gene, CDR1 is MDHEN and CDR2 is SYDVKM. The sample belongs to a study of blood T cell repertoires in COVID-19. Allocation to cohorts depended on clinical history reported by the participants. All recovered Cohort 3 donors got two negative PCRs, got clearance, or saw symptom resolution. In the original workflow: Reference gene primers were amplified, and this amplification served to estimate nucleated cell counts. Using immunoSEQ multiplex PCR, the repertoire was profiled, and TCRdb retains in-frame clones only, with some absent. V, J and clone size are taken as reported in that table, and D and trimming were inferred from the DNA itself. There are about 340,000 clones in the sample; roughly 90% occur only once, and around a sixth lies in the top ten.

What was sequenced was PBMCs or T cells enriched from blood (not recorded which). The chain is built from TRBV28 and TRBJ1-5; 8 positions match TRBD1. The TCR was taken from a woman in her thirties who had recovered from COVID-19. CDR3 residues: CASSPGQGGQPQHF. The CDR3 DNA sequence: TGTGCCAGCAGTCCCGGACAGGGCGGACAGCCCCAGCATTTT.